This T cell receptor beta chain is drawn from a study of T-cell reconstitution after alpha-beta-depleted transplantation in children. Study-level results: Recipient T cells and thymic progenitors that survived gave rise to the high TCRbeta diversity observed at day 60 in some patients. A year had passed since transplant, and T-cell counts and diversity by then came mostly from newly produced T cells.

Germline V gives CDR1 DFQATT, CDR2 SNEGSKA (reference sequence). Trimming took off 0 bases at V and 4 bases at J, with 16 bases between the two ends. CDR3 size: 16 residues. For TCRbeta, the library was prepared with unique molecular identifiers. TCRdb analysed the PCR reads with MiXCR anew, one entry per CDR3 protein. The data contain hundreds of thousands of distinct CDR3 sequences, about 10% of them seen just once; the ten biggest clones take up 2%. This clonotype was observed at least ten times. Its antigen is not identified. The material sequenced was PBMCs, taken before TCRalphabeta/CD19-depleted stem cell transplant. The chain links TRBV20-1 to TRBJ2-1, with D maybe TRBD1 (6 bases). The receptor was isolated from a child between 2 and 9 years old with inherited bone marrow failure, due to receive a stem cell transplant. CDR3 loop: CSARDPLVGQYNEQFF. The CDR3 DNA is TGCAGTGCTAGAGATCCCCTTGTCGGACAGTACAATGAGCAGTTCTTC.